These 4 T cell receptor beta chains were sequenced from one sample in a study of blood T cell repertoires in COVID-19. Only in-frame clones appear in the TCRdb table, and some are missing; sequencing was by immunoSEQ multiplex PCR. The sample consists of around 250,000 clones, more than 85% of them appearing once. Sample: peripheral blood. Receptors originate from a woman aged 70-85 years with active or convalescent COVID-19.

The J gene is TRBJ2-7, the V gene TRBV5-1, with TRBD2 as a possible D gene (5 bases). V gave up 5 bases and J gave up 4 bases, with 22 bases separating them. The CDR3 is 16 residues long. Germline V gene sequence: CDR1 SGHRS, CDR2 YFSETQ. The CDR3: CASRADGRRLLYEQYF. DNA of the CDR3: TGCGCCAGCAGGGCGGATGGCAGGAGACTACTTTACGAGCAGTACTTC. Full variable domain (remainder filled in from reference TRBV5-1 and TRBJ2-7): KAGVTQTPRYLIKTRGQQVTLSCSPISGHRSVSWYQQTPGQGLQFLFEYFSETQRNKGNFPGRFSGRQFSNSRSEMNVSTLELGDSALYLCASRADGRRLLYEQYFGPGTRLTVT.

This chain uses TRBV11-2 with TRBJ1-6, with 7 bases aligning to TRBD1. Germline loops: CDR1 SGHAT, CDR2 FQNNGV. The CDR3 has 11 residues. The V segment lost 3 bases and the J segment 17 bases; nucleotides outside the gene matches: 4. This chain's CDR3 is CASSLGQWIHF. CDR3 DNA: TGTGCCAGCAGCTTGGGACAGTGGATCCACTTT.

DNA of the CDR3: TGTGCCAGTAGTGGTTCCGGGGTAGCCTACGAGCAGTACTTC. Translated: CASSGSGVAYEQYF. The rearrangement uses TRBV19 and TRBJ2-7; TRBD2 is a possible D gene (5 bases). With 5 bases removed from V and 2 bases from J, the gap between germline ends came to 13 bases. The CDR3 runs 14 residues. Germline assignment: CDR1 LNHDA and CDR2 SQIVND (reference sequence).

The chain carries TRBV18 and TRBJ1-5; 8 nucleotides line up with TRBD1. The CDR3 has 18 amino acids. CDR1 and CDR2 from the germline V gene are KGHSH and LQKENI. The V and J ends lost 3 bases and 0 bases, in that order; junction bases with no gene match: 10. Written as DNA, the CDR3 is TGTGCCAGCTCACCCGGACAGGGAATCCCTTCTAGCAATCAGCCCCAGCATTTT. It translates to CASSPGQGIPSSNQPQHF.